This T cell receptor (beta chain) was sequenced during a study of T-cell reconstitution after alpha-beta-depleted transplantation in children. Unique molecular identifiers were used in preparing the TCRbeta library. A single record per CDR3 protein comes from TCRdb applying MiXCR to the PCR reads. The data contain about 610,000 distinct CDR3 sequences, under 12% of them singletons. This clonotype occurred a few times. This material consisted of PBMCs from the stem cell graft donor, taken from the stem cell graft. This clonotype originated in a human donor who donated a stem cell graft to a child with acute myeloid leukemia.

DNA for the CDR3: TGCAGTGCTAGAGAGAGGATGAGCTACGAGCAGTACTTC. It specifies CSARERMSYEQYF. J is TRBJ2-7 and V is TRBV20-1, with unresolved D. In germline, CDR1 is DFQATT, CDR2 SNEGSKA (reference sequence). This CDR3 has 13 amino acids. The V end was cut by 0 bases, the J end by 3 bases, with 9 bases between.